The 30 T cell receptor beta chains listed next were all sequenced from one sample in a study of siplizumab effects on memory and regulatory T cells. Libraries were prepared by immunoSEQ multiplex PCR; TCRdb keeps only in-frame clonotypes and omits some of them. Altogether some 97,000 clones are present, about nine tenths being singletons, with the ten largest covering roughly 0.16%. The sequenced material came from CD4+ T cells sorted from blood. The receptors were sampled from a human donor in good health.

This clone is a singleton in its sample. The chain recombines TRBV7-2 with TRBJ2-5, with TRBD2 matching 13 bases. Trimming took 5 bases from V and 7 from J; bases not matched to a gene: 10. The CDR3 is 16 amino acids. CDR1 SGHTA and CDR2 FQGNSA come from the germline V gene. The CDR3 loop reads CASSLGLAGALWTQYF. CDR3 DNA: TGTGCCAGCAGCCTAGGACTAGCGGGGGCCTTATGGACCCAGTACTTC. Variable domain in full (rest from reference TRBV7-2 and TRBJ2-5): GAGVSQSPSNKVTEKGKDVELRCDPISGHTALYWYRQSLGQGLEFLIYFQGNSAPDKSGLPSDRFSAERTGGSVSTLTIQRTQQEDSAVYLCASSLGLAGALWTQYFGPGTRLLVL.

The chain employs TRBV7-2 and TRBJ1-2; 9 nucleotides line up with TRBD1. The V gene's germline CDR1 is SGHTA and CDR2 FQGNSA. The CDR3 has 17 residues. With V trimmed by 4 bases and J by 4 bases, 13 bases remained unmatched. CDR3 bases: TGTGCCAGCAGCTCTCGGCCGCCGGGACAGGGACTCTATGGCTACACCTTC. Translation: CASSSRPPGQGLYGYTF.

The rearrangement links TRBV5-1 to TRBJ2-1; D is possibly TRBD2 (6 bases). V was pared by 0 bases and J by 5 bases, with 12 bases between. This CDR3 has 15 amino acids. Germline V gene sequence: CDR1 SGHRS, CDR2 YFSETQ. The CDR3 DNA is TGCGCCAGCAGCTTGGGCGGGGCCTCGAACAATGAGCAGTTCTTC. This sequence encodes CASSLGGASNNEQFF.

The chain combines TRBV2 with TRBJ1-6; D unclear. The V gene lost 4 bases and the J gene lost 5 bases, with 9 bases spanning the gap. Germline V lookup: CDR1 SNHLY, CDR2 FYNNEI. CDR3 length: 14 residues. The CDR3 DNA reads TGTGCCAGCAGTGTCCGTACAAATAATTCACCCCTCCACTTT. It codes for CASSVRTNNSPLHF.

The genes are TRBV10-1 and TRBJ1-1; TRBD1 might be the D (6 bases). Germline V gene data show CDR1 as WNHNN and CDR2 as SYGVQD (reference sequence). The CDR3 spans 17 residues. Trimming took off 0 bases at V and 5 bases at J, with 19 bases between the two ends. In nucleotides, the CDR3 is TGCGCCAGCAGTGAGTCCCATTCAACAGGGAAAGGTACTGAAGCTTTCTTT. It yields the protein CASSESHSTGKGTEAFF.

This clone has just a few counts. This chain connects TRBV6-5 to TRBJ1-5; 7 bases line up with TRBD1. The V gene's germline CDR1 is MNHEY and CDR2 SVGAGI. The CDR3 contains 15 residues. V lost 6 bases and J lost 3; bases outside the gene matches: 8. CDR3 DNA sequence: TGTGCCAGCAGCCTGGACAGGAATAACAATCAGCCCCAGCATTTT. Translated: CASSLDRNNNQPQHF.

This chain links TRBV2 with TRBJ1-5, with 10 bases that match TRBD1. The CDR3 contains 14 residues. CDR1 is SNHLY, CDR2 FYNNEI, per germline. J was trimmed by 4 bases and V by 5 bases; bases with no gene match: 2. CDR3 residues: CASSWTGGNQPQHF. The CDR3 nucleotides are TGTGCCAGCAGTTGGACAGGGGGGAATCAGCCCCAGCATTTT.

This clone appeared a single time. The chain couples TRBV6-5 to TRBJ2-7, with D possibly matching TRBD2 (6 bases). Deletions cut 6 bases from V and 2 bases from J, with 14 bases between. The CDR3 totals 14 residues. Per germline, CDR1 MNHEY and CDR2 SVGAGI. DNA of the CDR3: TGTGCCAGCAGCTACGCGGGGACGACCTACGAGCAGTACTTC. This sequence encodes CASSYAGTTYEQYF.

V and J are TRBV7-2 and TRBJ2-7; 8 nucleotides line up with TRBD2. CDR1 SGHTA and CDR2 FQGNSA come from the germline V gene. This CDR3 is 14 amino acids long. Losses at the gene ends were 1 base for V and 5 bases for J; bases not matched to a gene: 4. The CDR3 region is CASSLVGGGNEQYF. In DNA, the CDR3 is TGTGCCAGCAGCTTAGTGGGCGGGGGGAACGAGCAGTACTTC. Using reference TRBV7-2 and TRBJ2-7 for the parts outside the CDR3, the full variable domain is GAGVSQSPSNKVTEKGKDVELRCDPISGHTALYWYRQSLGQGLEFLIYFQGNSAPDKSGLPSDRFSAERTGGSVSTLTIQRTQQEDSAVYLCASSLVGGGNEQYFGPGTRLTVT.

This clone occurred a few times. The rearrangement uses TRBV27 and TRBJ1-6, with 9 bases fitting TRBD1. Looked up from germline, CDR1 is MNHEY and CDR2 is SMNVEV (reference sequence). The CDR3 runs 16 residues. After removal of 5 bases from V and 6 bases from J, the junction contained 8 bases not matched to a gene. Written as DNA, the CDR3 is TGTGCCAGCAGTCTCCCCGGGACAGGGTTTAATTCACCCCTCCACTTT. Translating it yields CASSLPGTGFNSPLHF.

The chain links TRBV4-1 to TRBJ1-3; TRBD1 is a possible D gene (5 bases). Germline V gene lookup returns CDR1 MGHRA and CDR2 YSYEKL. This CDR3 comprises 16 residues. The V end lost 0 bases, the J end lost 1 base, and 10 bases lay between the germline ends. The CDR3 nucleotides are TGCGCCAGCAGCCAAGATCTGGGGGGGTCTGGAAACACCATATATTTT. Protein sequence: CASSQDLGGSGNTIYF.

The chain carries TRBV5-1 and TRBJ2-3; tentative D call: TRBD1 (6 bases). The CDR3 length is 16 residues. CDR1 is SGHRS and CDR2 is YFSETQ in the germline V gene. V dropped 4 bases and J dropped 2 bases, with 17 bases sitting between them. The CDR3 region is CASSPGVGALTDTQYF. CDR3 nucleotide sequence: TGCGCCAGCAGCCCCGGCGTGGGGGCCCTCACAGATACGCAGTATTTT.

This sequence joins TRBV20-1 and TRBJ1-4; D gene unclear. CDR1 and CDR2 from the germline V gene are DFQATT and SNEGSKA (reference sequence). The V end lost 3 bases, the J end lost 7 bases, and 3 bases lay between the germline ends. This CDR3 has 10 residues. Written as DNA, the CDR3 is TGCAGTGCTAGTTCTGAAAAACTGTTTTTT. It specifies CSASSEKLFF.

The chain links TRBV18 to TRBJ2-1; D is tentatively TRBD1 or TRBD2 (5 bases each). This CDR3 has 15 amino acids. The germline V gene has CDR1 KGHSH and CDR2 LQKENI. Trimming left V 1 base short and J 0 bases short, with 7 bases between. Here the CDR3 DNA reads TGTGCCAGCTCACCACAGGGGAGCTCCTACAATGAGCAGTTCTTC. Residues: CASSPQGSSYNEQFF.

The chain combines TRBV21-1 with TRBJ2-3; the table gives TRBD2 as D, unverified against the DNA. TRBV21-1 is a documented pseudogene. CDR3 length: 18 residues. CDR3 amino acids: CASSKEILLAGHTDTQYF. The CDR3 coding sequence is TGTGCCAGCAGCAAAGAGATATTACTAGCGGGGCACACAGATACGCAGTATTTT.

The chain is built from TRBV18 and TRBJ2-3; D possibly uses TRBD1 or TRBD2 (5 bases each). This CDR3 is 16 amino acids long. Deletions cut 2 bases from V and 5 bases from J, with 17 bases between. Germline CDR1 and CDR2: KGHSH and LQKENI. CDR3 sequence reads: CASSPAGTHQGDTQYF. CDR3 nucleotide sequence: TGTGCCAGCTCACCAGCCGGGACCCACCAGGGAGATACGCAGTATTTT.

The CDR3 loop is CASSSEPRAEQYF. CDR3 sequence (DNA): TGTGCCAGCAGCTCAGAACCTAGGGCCGAGCAGTACTTC. This chain uses TRBV7-2 with TRBJ2-7; D is unclear. CDR3 size: 13 residues. Trimming took off 4 bases at V and 6 bases at J, with 13 bases between the two ends. Germline-derived CDR1 and CDR2 are SGHTA and FQGNSA.

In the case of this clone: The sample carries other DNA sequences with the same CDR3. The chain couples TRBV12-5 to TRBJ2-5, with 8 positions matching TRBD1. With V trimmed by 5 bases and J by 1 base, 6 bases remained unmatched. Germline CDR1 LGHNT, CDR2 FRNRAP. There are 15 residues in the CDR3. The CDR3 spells CASGLGQGVQETQYF. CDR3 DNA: TGTGCTAGTGGTCTTGGACAGGGCGTCCAAGAGACCCAGTACTTC.

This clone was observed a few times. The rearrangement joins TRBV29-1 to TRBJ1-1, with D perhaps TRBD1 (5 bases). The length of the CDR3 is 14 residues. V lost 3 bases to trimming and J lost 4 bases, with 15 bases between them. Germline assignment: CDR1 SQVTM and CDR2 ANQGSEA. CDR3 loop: CSVDLSRVSTEAFF. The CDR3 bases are TGCAGCGTTGACTTGAGCAGGGTGAGCACTGAAGCTTTCTTT.

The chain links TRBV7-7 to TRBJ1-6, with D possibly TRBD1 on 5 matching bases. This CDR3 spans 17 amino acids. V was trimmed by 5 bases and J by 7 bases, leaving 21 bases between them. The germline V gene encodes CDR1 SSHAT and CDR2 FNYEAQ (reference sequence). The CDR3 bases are TGTGCCAGCAGCCCCTGGCTATCGGGGGTGGGAAATTCACCCCTCCACTTT. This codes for CASSPWLSGVGNSPLHF.

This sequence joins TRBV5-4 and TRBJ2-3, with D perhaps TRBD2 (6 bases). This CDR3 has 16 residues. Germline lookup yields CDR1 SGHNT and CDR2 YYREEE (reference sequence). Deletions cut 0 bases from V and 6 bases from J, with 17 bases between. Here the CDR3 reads CASSLAGGGTGDTQYF. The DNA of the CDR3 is TGTGCCAGCAGCTTGGCAGGTGGGGGGACGGGGGATACGCAGTATTTT.

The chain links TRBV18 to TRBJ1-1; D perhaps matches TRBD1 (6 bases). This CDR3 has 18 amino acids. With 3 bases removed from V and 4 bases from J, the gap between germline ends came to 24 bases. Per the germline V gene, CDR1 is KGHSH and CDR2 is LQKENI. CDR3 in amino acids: CASSPRQGSRQDFTEAFF. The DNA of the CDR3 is TGTGCCAGCTCACCGCGCCAAGGTAGCCGACAGGACTTCACTGAAGCTTTCTTT.

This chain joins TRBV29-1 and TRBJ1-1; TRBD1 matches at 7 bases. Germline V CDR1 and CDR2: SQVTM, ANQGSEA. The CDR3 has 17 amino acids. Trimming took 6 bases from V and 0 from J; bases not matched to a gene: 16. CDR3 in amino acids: CSVTHRWDSSMNTEAFF. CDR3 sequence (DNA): TGCAGCGTCACTCACCGATGGGACAGTAGTATGAACACTGAAGCTTTCTTT.

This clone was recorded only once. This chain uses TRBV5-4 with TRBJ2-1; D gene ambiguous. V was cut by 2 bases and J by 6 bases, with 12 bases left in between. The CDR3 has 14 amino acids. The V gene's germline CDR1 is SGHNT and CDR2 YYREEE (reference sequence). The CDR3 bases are TGTGCCAGCAGCTTAGACTCGGGCAGCAATGAGCAGTTCTTC. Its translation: CASSLDSGSNEQFF.

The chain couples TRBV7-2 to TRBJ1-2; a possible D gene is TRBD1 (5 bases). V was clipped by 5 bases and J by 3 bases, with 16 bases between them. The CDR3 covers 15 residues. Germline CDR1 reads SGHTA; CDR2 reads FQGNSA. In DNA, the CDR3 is TGTGCCAGCAGCCCCCGGGGCCGGGCGGACTATGGCTACACCTTC. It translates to CASSPRGRADYGYTF. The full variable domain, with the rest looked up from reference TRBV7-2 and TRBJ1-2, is GAGVSQSPSNKVTEKGKDVELRCDPISGHTALYWYRQSLGQGLEFLIYFQGNSAPDKSGLPSDRFSAERTGGSVSTLTIQRTQQEDSAVYLCASSPRGRADYGYTFGSGTRLTVV.

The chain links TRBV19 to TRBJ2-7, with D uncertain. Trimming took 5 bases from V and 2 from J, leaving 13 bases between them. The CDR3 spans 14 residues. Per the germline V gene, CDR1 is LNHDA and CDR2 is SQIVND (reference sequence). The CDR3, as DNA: TGTGCCAGTAGTCCTCTAACCGGAACCTACGAGCAGTACTTC. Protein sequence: CASSPLTGTYEQYF.

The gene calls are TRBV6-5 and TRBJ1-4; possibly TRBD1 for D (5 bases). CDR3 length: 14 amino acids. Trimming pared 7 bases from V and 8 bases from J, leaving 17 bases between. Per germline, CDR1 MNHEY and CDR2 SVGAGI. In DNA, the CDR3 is TGTGCCAGCACTGCCCGGGACTATGGAGAAAAACTGTTTTTT. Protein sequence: CASTARDYGEKLFF.

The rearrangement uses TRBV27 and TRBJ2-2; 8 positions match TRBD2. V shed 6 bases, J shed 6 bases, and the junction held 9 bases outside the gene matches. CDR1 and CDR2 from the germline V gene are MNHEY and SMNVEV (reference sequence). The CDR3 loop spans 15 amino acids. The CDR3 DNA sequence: TGTGCCAGCAGGCTCGGGGGGGGGCAGCCCGGGGAGCTGTTTTTT. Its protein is CASRLGGGQPGELFF.

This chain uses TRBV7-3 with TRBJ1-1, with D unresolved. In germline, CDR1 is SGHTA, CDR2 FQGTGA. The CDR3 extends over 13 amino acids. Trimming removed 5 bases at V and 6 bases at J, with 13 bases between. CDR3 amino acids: CASSPLVGSEAFF. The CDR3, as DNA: TGTGCCAGCAGCCCCCTGGTGGGGTCTGAAGCTTTCTTT.

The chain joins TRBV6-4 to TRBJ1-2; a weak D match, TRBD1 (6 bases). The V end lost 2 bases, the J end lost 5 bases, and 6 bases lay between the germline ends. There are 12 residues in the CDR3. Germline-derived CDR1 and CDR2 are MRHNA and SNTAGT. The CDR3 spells CASSDGQYGYTF. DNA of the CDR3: TGTGCCAGCAGTGACGGACAGTATGGCTACACCTTC.